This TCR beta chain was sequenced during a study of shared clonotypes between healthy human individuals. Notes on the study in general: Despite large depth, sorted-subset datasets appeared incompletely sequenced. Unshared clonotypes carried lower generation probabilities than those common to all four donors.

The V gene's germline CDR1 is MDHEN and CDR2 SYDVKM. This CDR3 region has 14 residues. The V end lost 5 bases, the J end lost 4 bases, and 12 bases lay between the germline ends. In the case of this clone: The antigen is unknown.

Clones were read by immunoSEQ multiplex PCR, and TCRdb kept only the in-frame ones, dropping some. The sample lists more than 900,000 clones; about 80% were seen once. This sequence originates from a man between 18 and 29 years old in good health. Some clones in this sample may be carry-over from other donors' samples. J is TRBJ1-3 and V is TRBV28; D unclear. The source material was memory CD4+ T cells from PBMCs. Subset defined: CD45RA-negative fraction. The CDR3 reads CASSLYMGGNTIYF. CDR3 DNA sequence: TGTGCCAGCAGTCTTTACATGGGAGGAAACACCATATATTTT. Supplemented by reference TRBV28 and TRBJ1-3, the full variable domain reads DVKVTQSSRYLVKRTGEKVFLECVQDMDHENMFWYRQDPGLGLRLIYFSYDVKMKEKGDIPEGYSVSREKKERFSLILESASTNQTSMYLCASSLYMGGNTIYFGEGSWLTVV.